Listed below are T cell receptor beta chains from one sample, sequenced in a study of glioma-infiltrating T cells after dendritic cell vaccination. Measured with immunoSEQ multiplex PCR; TCRdb has only the in-frame clones, and not every one. The sample has around 89,000 clones, over 75% seen once. The sample here was blood, taken before dendritic cell vaccination. All receptors derive from a human donor with glioblastoma. The CDR3 runs from the conserved cysteine through the conserved F or W. D genes are given only for firm matches. Clone sizes are given selectively: once, few, many, or a class where the clone is expanded.

d_call j_call v_call clone_size cdr3_nt cdr3_aa
NA TRBJ1-4 TRBV7-9 once TGTGCCAGCAGCTTCACTGCAACTAATGAAAAACTGTTTTTT CASSFTATNEKLFF
TRBD1 TRBJ1-5 TRBV6-5 once TGTGCCAGCAGTCAGGGACAGGAGGTTCAGCCCCAGCATTTT CASSQGQEVQPQHF
TRBD2 TRBJ2-5 TRBV6-1 NA TGTGCCAGCACCGGACTAGCTATTGAGACCCAGTACTTC CASTGLAIETQYF
TRBD1 TRBJ1-2 TRBV27 NA TGTGCCAGCAGTGGGGACAGGGGGATTGGCTACACCTTC CASSGDRGIGYTF
TRBD1 TRBJ1-2 TRBV7-9 NA TGTGCCAGCAGCTTACGGGACAGGGGCGACTATGGCTACACCTTC CASSLRDRGDYGYTF
TRBD2 TRBJ2-2 TRBV2 NA TGTGCCAGTGATTCTAGCGGGGCGACCACCGGGGAGCTGTTTTTT CASDSSGATTGELFF
TRBD1 TRBJ1-2 TRBV7-8 NA TGTGCCAGCAGCTTAGCCGCGGGACAGGGCAGGTCCTGCACCTTC CASSLAAGQGRSCTF
TRBD2 TRBJ2-4 TRBV5-6 NA TGTGCCAGCAGCTGGGGACTAGCGGGGGGTTTAGCCAAAAACATTCAGTACTTC CASSWGLAGGLAKNIQYF
TRBD1 TRBJ1-2 TRBV7-2 once TGTGCCAGCAGCTCCCGACAGGGGGCGGCTAACTATGGCTACACCTTC CASSSRQGAANYGYTF
TRBD1 TRBJ1-1 TRBV4-1 NA TGCGCCAGCGACAGGGAAGGTGGGACTGAAGCTTTCTTT CASDREGGTEAFF
NA TRBJ2-1 TRBV14 NA TGTGCCAGCAGCCGAGGGTGGAGTGAGCAGTTCTTC CASSRGWSEQFF
TRBD2 TRBJ2-1 TRBV28 NA TGTGCCAGCAGCCAGAGCGGGATATTGGACAATGAGCAGTTCTTC CASSQSGILDNEQFF
NA TRBJ1-5 TRBV4-2 NA TGTGCCAGCAGCCAAGTCTCAGGGAATCAGCCCCAGCATTTT CASSQVSGNQPQHF
TRBD1 TRBJ2-7 TRBV6-5 NA TGTGCCAGCAGTCCGATGACAGGGCCCTACGAGCAGTACTTC CASSPMTGPYEQYF
NA TRBJ2-2 TRBV18 NA TGTGCCAGCTCACAGACTAGTTCCGGGGAGCTGTTTTTT CASSQTSSGELFF
NA TRBJ1-2 TRBV10-2 NA TGCGCCAGCAGTGATGCGGACAGACTTATACAAACTAGTTATGGCTACACCTTC CASSDADRLIQTSYGYTF
NA TRBJ2-7 TRBV19 NA TGTGCCAGTAGTACCAAAGAGACAGGATACGAGCAGTACTTC CASSTKETGYEQYF
TRBD2 TRBJ2-7 TRBV4-1 once TGCGCCAGCAGCCACTCCTTAGCGGGAGGCTCCTACGAGCAGTACTTC CASSHSLAGGSYEQYF
TRBD2 TRBJ2-2 TRBV7-6 NA TGTGCCAGCAGCTTAGGACTAGCGGCGAACACCGGGGAGCTGTTTTTT CASSLGLAANTGELFF
NA TRBJ1-3 TRBV7-6 NA TGTGCCAGCAGCCCGCGGCGACAGGCCCCAGGAAACACCATATATTTT CASSPRRQAPGNTIYF
NA TRBJ1-2 TRBV6-5 NA TGTGCCAGCACACCCCTGGGGGGGAACTATGGCTACACCTTC CASTPLGGNYGYTF
NA TRBJ2-2 TRBV11-2 NA TGTGCCAGCAGCCGATTAACAGGGACCGGGGAGCTGTTTTTT CASSRLTGTGELFF
NA TRBJ2-2 TRBV7-9 NA TGTGCCAGCCTAACCGATCTAGTCCAGGGGCGACGGGACACCGGGGAGCTGTTTTTT CASLTDLVQGRRDTGELFF
TRBD2 TRBJ2-3 TRBV19 NA TGTGCCAGTAGTGGTAGCGGGGGCACAGATACGCAGTATTTT CASSGSGGTDTQYF
TRBD1 TRBJ1-4 TRBV6-5 NA TGTGCCAGCAGTTTCGACAGGGTGGATGAAAAACTGTTTTTT CASSFDRVDEKLFF
TRBD2 TRBJ2-1 TRBV5-1 NA TGCGCCAGCAGCGCTGGACTAGCGGTCTACAATGAGCAGTTCTTC CASSAGLAVYNEQFF
TRBD1 TRBJ2-2 TRBV7-2 once TGTGCCAGCAGCTTCGGACAGGTGAACACCGGGGAGCTGTTTTTT CASSFGQVNTGELFF
TRBD1 TRBJ1-2 TRBV27 NA TGTGCCAGCAGCTCCGCAGGGGGCAACTATGGCTACACCTTC CASSSAGGNYGYTF
TRBD1 TRBJ1-5 TRBV15 once TGTGCCACCAGCGGAGGACAGGGCTTCGGTCAGCCCCAGCATTTT CATSGGQGFGQPQHF
NA TRBJ1-5 TRBV2 NA TGTGCCAGCAGTGTACAACAGAATAGCAATCAGCCCCAGCATTTT CASSVQQNSNQPQHF
NA TRBJ1-1 TRBV5-1 NA TGCGCCGTTCGACAGCCCGGGGGCACTGAAGCTTTCTTT CAVRQPGGTEAFF
TRBD2 TRBJ2-7 TRBV28 NA TGTGCCAGCACAAGCGGGAGTATTGAGCAGTACTTC CASTSGSIEQYF
TRBD1 TRBJ2-7 TRBV6-5 few TGTGCCAGCAGTTACACGGACAGGGTAAGCTCCTACGAGCAGTACTTC CASSYTDRVSSYEQYF
TRBD1 TRBJ1-4 TRBV4-1 NA TGCGCCAGCAGCCAAGACCAGGGGGTTGCAACTAATGAAAAACTGTTTTTT CASSQDQGVATNEKLFF
NA TRBJ1-4 TRBV18 NA TGTGCCAGCTCACAGGCGGGGGCAGGGAGTGAAAAACTGTTTTTT CASSQAGAGSEKLFF